This record concerns one TCR beta chain sequence. The data stem from a study of cytotoxic CD8 clonotypes in ibrutinib-treated CLL. Produced via immunoSEQ multiplex PCR; TCRdb's table is partial and in-frame only. The sample has about 140,000 clones; 80% are singletons. The sample consisted of PBMCs, taken after 36 months of ibrutinib treatment. This receptor was taken from a human donor with chronic lymphocytic leukemia.

CDR3: CASSLFSRGGGADTQYF. CDR3 DNA sequence: TGTGCCAGCAGCTTATTTTCGCGCGGCGGGGGTGCAGATACGCAGTATTTT. The rearrangement links TRBV11-2 to TRBJ2-3; 7 positions match TRBD2. The length of the CDR3 is 17 residues. CDR1 is SGHAT, CDR2 FQNNGV, per germline. J gave up 4 bases and V 2 bases, and 12 bases lay outside the gene matches.